The 16 T cell receptor beta chains listed next were all sequenced from one sample in a study of regulatory T cells in long-lasting Graves disease. Time point in this sample: newly diagnosed GD, antithyroid drugs for less than 3 months. Extracted RNA from PBMCs served as the source of the TCR library. The TCR beta library used iRepertoire HTBI primers with Arm-PCR amplification of CDR3. Using its own MiXCR run on the multiplex PCR reads, TCRdb lists one record per CDR3 protein. The data contain hundreds of thousands of distinct CDR3 sequences, around 15% of them singletons. Separately, the same data were catalogued under a study of T cells in Graves' hyperthyroidism and ophthalmopathy.

The sequencing here drew on peripheral blood mononuclear cells (PBMCs), taken at new diagnosis, from a patient treated with antithyroid drugs. Receptors were obtained from a man aged 18-30 years with Graves disease.

In this sample, this clonotype turned up many times. This chain links TRBV7-9 with TRBJ2-6; no firm D call. Deletions cut 4 bases from V and 0 bases from J, with 4 bases between. Germline CDR1 and CDR2: SEHNR and FQNEAQ (reference sequence). The CDR3 spans 14 residues. Here the CDR3 DNA reads TGTGCCAGCAGCTCAAGCTCTGGGGCCAACGTCCTGACTTTC. This sequence encodes CASSSSSGANVLTF. Full variable domain (remainder filled in from reference TRBV7-9 and TRBJ2-6): DTGVSQNPRHKITKRGQNVTFRCDPISEHNRLYWYRQTLGQGPEFLTYFQNEAQLEKSRLLSDRFSAERPKGSFSTLEIQRTEQGDSAMYLCASSSSSGANVLTFGAGSRLTVL.

This chain uses TRBV20-1 with TRBJ2-7, with TRBD1 as a possible D gene (6 bases). The CDR3 has 15 amino acids. Between the trimmed V and J ends, which lost 0 bases and 3 bases, there was a span of 15 bases. Germline assignment: CDR1 DFQATT and CDR2 SNEGSKA (reference sequence). The CDR3 DNA reads TGCAGTGCTAGAGATTCCAGGGGCTATCTCTACGAGCAGTACTTC. Translation: CSARDSRGYLYEQYF.

In this sample, this clonotype turned up many times. The rearrangement joins TRBV6-1 to TRBJ2-3; TRBD1 aligns across 9 bases. Germline V gene data show CDR1 as MNHNS and CDR2 as SASEGT. The CDR3 is 15 residues long. V trimming: 8 bases; J trimming: 1 base; junction bases outside the gene matches: 7. CDR3 residues: CASAGTGSRTDTQYF. CDR3 DNA sequence: TGTGCCAGCGCCGGGACAGGGAGTCGCACAGATACGCAGTATTTT.

The V and J genes are TRBV4-1 and TRBJ2-7; tentative D call: TRBD2 (6 bases). The CDR3 totals 15 residues. Trimming shortened V by 2 bases and J by 0 bases, and 11 bases separated the two germline ends. In germline, CDR1 is MGHRA, CDR2 YSYEKL. CDR3 protein: CASSQYVGGSYEQYF. The CDR3 DNA reads TGCGCCAGCAGCCAATACGTGGGGGGCTCCTACGAGCAGTACTTC.

This clonotype was observed many times. The genes are TRBV24-1 and TRBJ1-5; D is ambiguous. The CDR3 has 13 amino acids. The ends were cut back, 9 bases at V and 2 bases at J, with 10 bases in the middle. CDR1 is KGHDR and CDR2 is SFDVKD in the germline V gene. In DNA, the CDR3 is TGTGCCACCGCAAAGGCCGGCAATCAGCCCCAGCATTTT. Translating gives CATAKAGNQPQHF.

This clonotype was detected many times. A junction boundary mismatches the germline segment, possibly from a read error. The rearrangement links TRBV5-1 to TRBJ1-1, with a weak D call TRBD1 (5 bases). Germline-derived CDR1 and CDR2 are SGHRS and YFSETQ. CDR3 length: 14 amino acids. The CDR3 bases are TGTGCCAGCAGCCTGGACACTCTAAACACTGAAGCTTTCTTT. Translating gives CASSLDTLNTEAFF.

In its sample, this clonotype was seen a few times. The gene calls are TRBV20-1 and TRBJ2-1; a possible D gene is TRBD2 (6 bases). In germline, CDR1 is DFQATT, CDR2 SNEGSKA (reference sequence). CDR3 length equals 14 residues. V dropped 0 bases and J dropped 4 bases, with 10 bases sitting between them. CDR3 amino acids: CSAREREWYNEQFF. As DNA, the CDR3 is TGCAGTGCTAGAGAACGGGAGTGGTACAATGAGCAGTTCTTC.

This clonotype was seen a few times. V is TRBV4-1 and J is TRBJ1-2; 9 bases map to TRBD1. Germline values: CDR1 MGHRA, CDR2 YSYEKL. This CDR3 is built from 14 residues. The ends lost 2 bases at V and 8 bases at J; junction bases unmatched: 6. CDR3 region: CASSQPDRGRGYTF. The CDR3 nucleotides are TGCGCCAGCAGCCAACCAGACAGGGGGAGAGGCTACACCTTC.

The J gene is TRBJ2-2, the V gene TRBV18; 8 bases agree with TRBD1. V shed 2 bases, J shed 0 bases, and the junction held 5 bases outside the gene matches. Germline loops: CDR1 KGHSH, CDR2 LQKENI. This CDR3 is 17 amino acids long. The DNA of the CDR3 is TGTGCCAGCTCACCAACTCTCAGGGGGCCGAACACCGGGGAGCTGTTTTTT. This gives the protein CASSPTLRGPNTGELFF.

On this clonotype itself: A much larger clone differs from this one at a single base, so this may be a read error. The chain employs TRBV7-9 and TRBJ2-3; TRBD2 aligns across 8 bases. This CDR3 spans 15 amino acids. With 3 bases clipped from V and 4 bases from J, the junction kept 6 bases outside the gene matches. Germline CDR1 SEHNR, CDR2 FQNEAQ (reference sequence). The CDR3 region is CASSFTREGSDTQYF. The CDR3 DNA reads as TGTGCCAGCAGCTTCACCCGGGAGGGATCAGATACGCAGTATTTT. The full variable domain, rest sourced from reference TRBV7-9 and TRBJ2-3, is DTGVSQNPRHKITKRGQNVTFRCDPISEHNRLYWYRQTLGQGPEFLTYFQNEAQLEKSRLLSDRFSAERPKGSFSTLEIQRTEQGDSAMYLCASSFTREGSDTQYFGPGTRLTVL.

The V call is TRBV6-5, the J call TRBJ1-5; weak D call: TRBD1 (6 bases). V was cut by 0 bases and J by 4 bases, with 10 bases left in between. The CDR3 extends over 15 amino acids. Germline V lookup: CDR1 MNHEY, CDR2 SVGAGI. CDR3 sequence: CASSYSYRENQPQHF. DNA of the CDR3: TGTGCCAGCAGTTACTCTTACAGGGAAAATCAGCCCCAGCATTTT.

This clonotype was counted between two and nine times. V usage is TRBV4-1 and J usage is TRBJ1-1; TRBD1 is a possible D gene (5 bases). Germline V CDR1 and CDR2: MGHRA, YSYEKL. The length of the CDR3 is 15 residues. Trimming took off 2 bases at V and 0 bases at J, with 10 bases between the two ends. The CDR3 bases are TGCGCCAGCAGCCAACGGGGCTTGGTGAACACTGAAGCTTTCTTT. It yields the protein CASSQRGLVNTEAFF.

This chain links TRBV4-1 with TRBJ1-5, with 11 positions matching TRBD1. The CDR3 consists of 16 residues. Germline V gene data show CDR1 as MGHRA and CDR2 as YSYEKL. With 5 bases clipped from V and 4 bases from J, the junction kept 7 bases outside the gene matches. CDR3 sequence reads: CASSSPGTGGNQPQHF. In DNA form, the CDR3 reads TGCGCCAGCAGCTCCCCCGGGACAGGGGGTAATCAGCCCCAGCATTTT.

The chain recombines TRBV4-1 with TRBJ2-7; D is perhaps TRBD1 (7 bases). From germline, CDR1 is MGHRA and CDR2 YSYEKL. The CDR3 contains 14 residues. The ends were cut back, 5 bases at V and 2 bases at J, with 13 bases in the middle. CDR3 in DNA: TGCGCCAGCAGCTCGGGGGACAGCGCCTACGAGCAGTACTTC. Translation gives CASSSGDSAYEQYF.

This clonotype was recorded a few times. The rearrangement joins TRBV5-1 to TRBJ2-1; 7 bases match TRBD1. The CDR3 spans 19 residues. With V trimmed by 4 bases and J by 0 bases, 16 bases remained unmatched. Germline lookup yields CDR1 SGHRS and CDR2 YFSETQ. Written as DNA, the CDR3 is TGCGCCAGCAGCCGGACCGGGACAGATATGTTTAGCTCCTACAATGAGCAGTTCTTC. This encodes CASSRTGTDMFSSYNEQFF.

This clonotype came up many times. The CDR3 here is CASVGLQQETQYF. The CDR3 nucleotides are TGTGCCAGCGTGGGACTCCAACAAGAGACCCAGTACTTC. The V and J genes are TRBV2 and TRBJ2-5; a possible D gene is TRBD2 (6 bases). V shed 8 bases and J shed 2 bases, with 12 bases lying between them. The CDR3 contains 13 residues. Germline V gives CDR1 SNHLY, CDR2 FYNNEI.